A selection of T cell receptor beta chains follows, all from one sample in a study of T cells after yellow fever vaccination. Each CDR3 protein gets one entry after TCRdb re-called the 5' RACE reads with MiXCR. The sample carries a few hundred thousand distinct CDR3 sequences, under 5% recorded once. The source material was PBMCs, sampled 5 days after the yellow fever booster vaccination. The source of these receptors is a young man who received the YFV17D yellow fever vaccine. The CDR3 runs from the conserved cysteine through the conserved F or W. D genes are given only for firm matches. Size values are once, few and many counts, or a class for expanded clones, and some rows have none.

j_call d_call v_call clone_size cdr3_nt cdr3_aa
TRBJ2-7 - TRBV14 few TGTGCCAGCAGCCAAGATTTGAAAGGGCACGAGCAGTACTTC CASSQDLKGHEQYF
TRBJ1-1 - TRBV12-3/TRBV12-4 - TGTGCCAGCAGAGTAGACAGCATGAACACTGAAGCTTTCTTT CASRVDSMNTEAFF
TRBJ2-5 - TRBV29-1 - TGCAGCACACGGGGAGAGACCCAGTACTTC CSTRGETQYF
TRBJ1-5 TRBD1 TRBV6-1 few TGTGCCAGTTCCCGGGACAGGGTTGATCAGCCCCAGCATTTT CASSRDRVDQPQHF
TRBJ2-1 TRBD2 TRBV4-3 many TGCGCCAGCAGCCAAGAACTAACGGCGGGGGATGGCTACAATGAGCAGTTCTTC CASSQELTAGDGYNEQFF
TRBJ1-5 TRBD1 TRBV2 - TGTGCCAGCAGATTGGGACAGGGAGAGGTGTCTAGCAATCAGCCCCAGCATTTT CASRLGQGEVSSNQPQHF
TRBJ1-6 - TRBV7-2 few TGTGCCAGCAGCTCGACAGTTTATAATTCACCCCTCCACTTT CASSSTVYNSPLHF
TRBJ1-1 - TRBV7-8 - TGTGCCAGCAGTCCGGGGTTCGGCATGAACACTGAAGCTTTCTTT CASSPGFGMNTEAFF
TRBJ2-5 TRBD2 TRBV27 - TGTGCCAGCGCTCCCCTTTCTTCGGGACTAGCGGGGCAAGAGACCCAGTACTTC CASAPLSSGLAGQETQYF
TRBJ2-7 - TRBV29-1 many TGCAGCGTTTCAGGGTACGACGAGCAGTACTTC CSVSGYDEQYF
TRBJ2-3 TRBD2 TRBV12-3/TRBV12-4 many TGTGCCAGCAGCCCTTGGGGTAGCGGGGCCTCAGATACGCAGTATTTT CASSPWGSGASDTQYF
TRBJ2-7 TRBD2 TRBV29-1 many TGCAGCGTTGTAAAGCGGGGGGGCCGGTCTTACGAGCAGTACTTC CSVVKRGGRSYEQYF
TRBJ2-7 - TRBV5-6 many TGTGCCAGCAGCTTGCATCTGGATACCTACGAGCAGTACTTC CASSLHLDTYEQYF
TRBJ2-7 TRBD2 TRBV12-3/TRBV12-4 - TGTGCCAGCATGCCGTCGGGGGGACTACACTACGAGCAGTACTTC CASMPSGGLHYEQYF
TRBJ2-1 - TRBV5-1 few TGCGCCAGCAACGGGCAGGCGCCCTACAATGAGCAGTTCTTC CASNGQAPYNEQFF
TRBJ2-3 - TRBV7-9 - TGTGCCAGCAGCTATGCGGTACTTGTTGCGGATCAGAGCACAGATACGCAGTATTTT CASSYAVLVADQSTDTQYF
TRBJ2-1 - TRBV11-2 - TGTGCCAGCAGCGCGCCGGGACAATCCTACAATGAGCAGTTCTTC CASSAPGQSYNEQFF
TRBJ1-6 TRBD1 TRBV7-3 few TGTGCCAGCAGCTCGGGACAGGGTCGGGATTCACCCCTCCACTTT CASSSGQGRDSPLHF
TRBJ2-1 - TRBV4-2 few TGTGCCAGCAGCCAAGAGACTGGAGTCGATGAGCAGTTCTTC CASSQETGVDEQFF
TRBJ2-7 - TRBV9 - TGTGCCAGCAGCCCCAGGACTACGCGTGAGTACGAGCAGTACTTC CASSPRTTREYEQYF
TRBJ2-2 - TRBV18 - TGTGCCAGCTCACCAGCGACAACCGGGGAGCTGTTTTTT CASSPATTGELFF
TRBJ2-1 - TRBV10-3 few TGTGCCATCAGTGAGTCGGGGAGACTATACAATGAGCAGTTCTTC CAISESGRLYNEQFF
TRBJ2-3 - TRBV29-1 - TGCAGCGTCGTTGGGGCTCCTCTCGGCACAGATACGCAGTATTTT CSVVGAPLGTDTQYF
TRBJ1-1 - TRBV19 many TGTGCCAGTAGTATAGGGGGAGCCACTGAAGCTTTCTTT CASSIGGATEAFF
TRBJ1-2 TRBD1 TRBV12-3/TRBV12-4 - TGTGCCAGCAGTCCAGAACCGCGGGGACAGGGATACACCTTC CASSPEPRGQGYTF
TRBJ2-3 TRBD2 TRBV7-2 - TGTGCCAGCAGCGTACTAGCGGGGGGGCCTTCAGATACGCAGTATTTT CASSVLAGGPSDTQYF
TRBJ2-3 - TRBV6-6 few TGTGCCACGTCTGCGGGGACAGATACGCAGTATTTT CATSAGTDTQYF
TRBJ2-2 - TRBV4-3 - TGCGCCAGCAGCCAAGATCGAGGGTATGGCGGGGAGCTGTTTTTT CASSQDRGYGGELFF
TRBJ1-2 - TRBV5-1 many TGCGCCAGCAGCTTCCGGGACAACTATGGCTACACCTTC CASSFRDNYGYTF
TRBJ2-1 TRBD2 TRBV5-1 many TGCGCCAGCAGCTTCGCCGGGAGGAACAATGAGCAGTTCTTC CASSFAGRNNEQFF
TRBJ2-3 TRBD2 TRBV10-2 many TGCGCCAGTAAAGAGCGGGGGAACACAGATACGCAGTATTTT CASKERGNTDTQYF
TRBJ2-3 - TRBV2 few TGTGCCAGCATGGCAGGCCTACGCACAGATACGCAGTATTTT CASMAGLRTDTQYF
TRBJ2-3 - TRBV9 - TGTGCCAGCAGCCCATACACAGGGAGGACAGATACGCAGTATTTT CASSPYTGRTDTQYF
TRBJ2-5 - TRBV20-1 many TGCAGTGGTAGCCCTTTGCGGGGAGGACAAGAGACCCAGTACTTC CSGSPLRGGQETQYF
TRBJ1-1 - TRBV18 few TGTGCCAGCTCCCAAGAGGGGACCCAGAACACTGAAGCTTTCTTT CASSQEGTQNTEAFF
TRBJ2-6 - TRBV5-1 - TGCGCCAGCAGAACTAAAGCAGGGGAAACCTCTGGGGCCAACGTCCTGACTTTC CASRTKAGETSGANVLTF
TRBJ2-2 - TRBV5-6 few TGTGCCAGCAGCTTCAATAGGGAGTCGGGGGAGCTGTTTTTT CASSFNRESGELFF
TRBJ1-2 TRBD1 TRBV4-3 many TGCGCCAGCAGCCAAGCTACAGGGGGCGACTATGGCTACACCTTC CASSQATGGDYGYTF
TRBJ2-5 TRBD1 TRBV9 many TGTGCCAGCAGCGTAGGACAGGGTTATGCCATCCAAGAGACCCAGTACTTC CASSVGQGYAIQETQYF
TRBJ2-5 TRBD2 TRBV7-9 few TGTGCCAGCAGCTTCTCGAGCGGGGTTGAGACCCAGTACTTC CASSFSSGVETQYF
TRBJ2-5 - TRBV12-3/TRBV12-4 - TGTGCCAGCAGTTTTGGGGACCAAGAGACCCAGTACTTC CASSFGDQETQYF
TRBJ2-2 TRBD2 TRBV7-8 many TGTGCCAGCAGCTTGACTAGCCGGGAGCTGTTTTTT CASSLTSRELFF